This entry lists 8 T cell receptor beta chains sequenced from one sample in a study of PD-L1 blockade in urothelial cancer. TCRdb's copy holds only in-frame clones and misses some; the assay was immunoSEQ multiplex PCR. This sample has roughly 52,000 clones, with 84% found just once. Time point here: pretreatment peripheral blood. Specimen: PBMCs, collected around atezolizumab (anti-PD-L1) treatment. The source is a man aged 50 to 59 with urothelial cancer.

This rearrangement joins TRBV11-2 to TRBJ1-3, with 9 bases fitting TRBD1. Germline V gene lookup returns CDR1 SGHAT and CDR2 FQNNGV. Trimming removed 4 bases from V and 2 bases from J; junction bases left unmatched: 9. This CDR3 comprises 17 residues. In DNA, the CDR3 is TGTGCCAGCAGCTCGGACAGGGGAGGATTAGCTGGAAACACCATATATTTT. This gives the protein CASSSDRGGLAGNTIYF.

This clone turned up a few times. The chain uses TRBV18 and TRBJ1-2; D is perhaps TRBD1 (5 bases). V lost 0 bases and J lost 4, with 15 bases in between. Germline lookup yields CDR1 KGHSH and CDR2 LQKENI. CDR3 length equals 16 residues. The CDR3 DNA follows: TGTGCCAGCTCACCACCCGGGGGGGGGACCCTCTATGGCTACACCTTC. Encoded protein: CASSPPGGGTLYGYTF.

CDR3 nucleotide sequence: TGTGCCAGTAGTAGGACAGGACGAGGCTACACCTTC. Translating it yields CASSRTGRGYTF. V usage is TRBV19 and J usage is TRBJ1-2, with 7 bases that match TRBD1. The V and J ends lost 4 bases and 8 bases, in that order; junction bases with no gene match: 4. CDR1 LNHDA and CDR2 SQIVND come from the germline V gene (reference sequence). The CDR3 totals 12 residues.

The chain joins TRBV30 to TRBJ1-2; TRBD1 agrees at 7 bases. The CDR3 totals 13 residues. V was clipped by 5 bases and J by 3 bases; unmatched bases: 6. Germline assignment: CDR1 GTSNPN and CDR2 SVGIG (reference sequence). The CDR3 nucleotides are TGTGCCTGGTCAGGGGGTCGGGACTATGGCTACACCTTC. Translation: CAWSGGRDYGYTF.

This clone has a single count. The chain couples TRBV29-1 to TRBJ1-2; 9 bases map to TRBD1. The germline gives CDR1 SQVTM, CDR2 ANQGSEA. The CDR3 is 13 amino acids. V lost 7 bases and J lost 7; bases outside the gene matches: 10. For the CDR3, the DNA is TGCAGCGCATCGTCCGGGACAGGGATTGGCTACACCTTC. This encodes CSASSGTGIGYTF. The whole variable domain, remainder taken from reference TRBV29-1 and TRBJ1-2, is SAVISQKPSRDICQRGTSLTIQCQVDSQVTMMFWYRQQPGQSLTLIATANQGSEATYESGFVIDKFPISRPNLTFSTLTVSNMSPEDSSIYLCSASSGTGIGYTFGSGTRLTVV.

V usage is TRBV14 and J usage is TRBJ1-2, with D possibly being TRBD1 (5 bases). Germline CDR1 reads SGHDN; CDR2 reads FVKESK. The CDR3 is 15 residues long. V lost 4 bases, J lost 3 bases, and 15 bases lay in between. CDR3 in DNA: TGTGCCAGCAGCCCACGACGAGGGGAGGACTATGGCTACACCTTC. Protein: CASSPRRGEDYGYTF.

The chain employs TRBV6-6 and TRBJ2-4; TRBD2 aligns across 8 bases. Per the germline V gene, CDR1 is MNHNY and CDR2 is SVGAGI (reference sequence). V was pared by 6 bases and J by 1 base, with 5 bases of the junction left unmatched. The CDR3 is made up of 15 amino acids. CDR3 loop: CASSLEREAKNIQYF. In DNA form, the CDR3 reads TGTGCCAGCAGCCTCGAGCGGGAGGCCAAAAACATTCAGTACTTC.

This clone was recorded only once. CDR3 amino acids: CASSQSSGGEKQYF. The DNA of the CDR3 is TGTGCCAGCAGCCAATCGAGTGGCGGAGAGAAGCAGTACTTC. The V call is TRBV16, the J call TRBJ2-7; the D is unclear. Germline lookup yields CDR1 KGHSY and CDR2 FQNENV. CDR3 length: 14 residues. Trimming pared 0 bases from V and 8 bases from J, leaving 14 bases between.